The clone carrying this T cell receptor beta chain was detected a few times. What it recognizes is unknown. This sample was taken from a study of long-term antiretroviral therapy in people with HIV. The study, taken as a whole, reports: Despite increasing after ART, diversity remained lower than that of transplant donor controls. Among HIV repertoires, CDR3 length ranges were narrower than those of controls. Clones that expanded before ART (that is, prior to treatment) dominated the repertoire at all time points.

Version v3.0 of the immunoSEQ assay was performed at survey level. Sequencing used immunoSEQ multiplex PCR; TCRdb keeps in-frame clones, though not all of them. Seen here are about 25,000 clones, over 90% observed once, and the top ten hold about 10%. The CDR3 extends over 15 amino acids. Trimming took 4 bases from V and 5 from J; bases not matched to a gene: 6. Per germline, CDR1 MGHDK and CDR2 SYGVNS. This chain uses TRBV25-1 with TRBJ1-3, with 9 bases aligning to TRBD1. The TCR was taken from a woman aged 40 to 50 with HIV. Sample: unsorted PBMCs, taken 7.6 years after starting antiretroviral therapy. The CDR3 loop reads CASSARQGGRNTIYF. CDR3 nucleotides: TGTGCCAGCAGTGCGCGACAGGGGGGAAGAAACACCATATATTTT.